This TCR beta chain emerged from a study of blood T cell repertoires in COVID-19. Study-wide context: Whether acute or convalescent, the COVID-19 samples came from the United States, Italy and Spain. Nucleic acid was either cDNA or gDNA, and it came from T cells, B-cell-depleted T cells, or PBMCs.

Here immunoSEQ multiplex PCR was the method, and the copy in TCRdb shows in-frame clones only, minus some. The sample lists 97,000 or so clones, around 90% seen once, with less than 2% in the top ten. This CDR3 contains 18 residues. The J gene is TRBJ2-1, the V gene TRBV21-1; no DNA check was done on the table's D call, TRBD1. TRBV21-1 is classified as a pseudogene. This sequence was found in a woman in her fifties or sixties with COVID-19, enrolled during active disease. Sequenced material: peripheral blood. The CDR3 sequence: CASSATGGQGPSYNEQFF. CDR3 in DNA: TGTGCCAGCAGCGCAACCGGAGGACAGGGCCCCTCCTACAATGAGCAGTTCTTC.